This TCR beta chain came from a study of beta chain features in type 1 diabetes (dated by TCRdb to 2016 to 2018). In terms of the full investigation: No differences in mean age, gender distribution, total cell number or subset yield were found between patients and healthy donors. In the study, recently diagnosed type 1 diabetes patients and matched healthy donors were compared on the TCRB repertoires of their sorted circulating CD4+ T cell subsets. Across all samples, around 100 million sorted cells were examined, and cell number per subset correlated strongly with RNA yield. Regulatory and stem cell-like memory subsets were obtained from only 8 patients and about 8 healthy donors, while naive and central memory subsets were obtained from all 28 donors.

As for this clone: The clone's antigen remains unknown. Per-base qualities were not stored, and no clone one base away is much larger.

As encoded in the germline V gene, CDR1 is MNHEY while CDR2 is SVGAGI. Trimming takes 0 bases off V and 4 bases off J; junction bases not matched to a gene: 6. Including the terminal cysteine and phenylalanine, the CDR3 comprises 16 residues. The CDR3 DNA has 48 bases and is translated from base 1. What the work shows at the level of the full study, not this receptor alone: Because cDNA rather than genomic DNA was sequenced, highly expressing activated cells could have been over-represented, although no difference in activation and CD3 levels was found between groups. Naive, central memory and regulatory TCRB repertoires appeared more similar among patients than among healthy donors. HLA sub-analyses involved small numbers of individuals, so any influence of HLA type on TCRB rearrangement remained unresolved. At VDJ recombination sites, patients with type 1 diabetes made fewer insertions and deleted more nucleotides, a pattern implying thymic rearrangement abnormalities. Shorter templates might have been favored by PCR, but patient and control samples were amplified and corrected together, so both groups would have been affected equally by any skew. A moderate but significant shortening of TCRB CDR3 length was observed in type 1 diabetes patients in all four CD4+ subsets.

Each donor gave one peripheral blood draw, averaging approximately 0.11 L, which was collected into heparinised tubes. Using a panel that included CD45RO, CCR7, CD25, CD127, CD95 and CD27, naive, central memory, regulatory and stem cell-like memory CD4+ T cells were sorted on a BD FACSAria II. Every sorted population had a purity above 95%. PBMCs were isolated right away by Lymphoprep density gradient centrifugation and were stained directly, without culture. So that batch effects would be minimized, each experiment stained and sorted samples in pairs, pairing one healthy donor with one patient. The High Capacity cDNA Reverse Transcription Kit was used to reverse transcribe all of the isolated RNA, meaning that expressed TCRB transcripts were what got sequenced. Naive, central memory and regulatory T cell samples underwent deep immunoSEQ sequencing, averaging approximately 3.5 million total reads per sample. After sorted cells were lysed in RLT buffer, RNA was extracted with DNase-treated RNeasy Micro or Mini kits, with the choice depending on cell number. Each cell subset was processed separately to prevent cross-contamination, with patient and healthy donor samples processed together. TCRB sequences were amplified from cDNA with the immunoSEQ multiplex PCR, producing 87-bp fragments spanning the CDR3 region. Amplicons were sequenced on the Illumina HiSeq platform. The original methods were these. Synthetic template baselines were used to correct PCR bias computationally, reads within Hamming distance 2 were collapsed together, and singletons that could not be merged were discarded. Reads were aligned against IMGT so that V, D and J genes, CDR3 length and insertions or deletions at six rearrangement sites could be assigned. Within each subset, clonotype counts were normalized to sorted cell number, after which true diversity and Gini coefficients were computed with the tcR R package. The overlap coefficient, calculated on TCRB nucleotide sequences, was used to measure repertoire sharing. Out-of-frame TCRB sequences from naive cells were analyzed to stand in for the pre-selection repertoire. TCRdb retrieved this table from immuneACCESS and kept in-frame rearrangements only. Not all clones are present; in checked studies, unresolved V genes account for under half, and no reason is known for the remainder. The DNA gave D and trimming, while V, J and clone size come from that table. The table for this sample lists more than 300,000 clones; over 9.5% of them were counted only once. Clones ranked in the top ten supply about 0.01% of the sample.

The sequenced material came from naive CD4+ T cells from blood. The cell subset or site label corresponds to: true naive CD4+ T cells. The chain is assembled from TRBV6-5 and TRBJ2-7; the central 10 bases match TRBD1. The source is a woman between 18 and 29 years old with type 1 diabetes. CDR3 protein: CASSYSGQGSPYEQYF. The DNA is TGTGCCAGCAGTTACTCGGGACAGGGGAGTCCATACGAGCAGTACTTC.